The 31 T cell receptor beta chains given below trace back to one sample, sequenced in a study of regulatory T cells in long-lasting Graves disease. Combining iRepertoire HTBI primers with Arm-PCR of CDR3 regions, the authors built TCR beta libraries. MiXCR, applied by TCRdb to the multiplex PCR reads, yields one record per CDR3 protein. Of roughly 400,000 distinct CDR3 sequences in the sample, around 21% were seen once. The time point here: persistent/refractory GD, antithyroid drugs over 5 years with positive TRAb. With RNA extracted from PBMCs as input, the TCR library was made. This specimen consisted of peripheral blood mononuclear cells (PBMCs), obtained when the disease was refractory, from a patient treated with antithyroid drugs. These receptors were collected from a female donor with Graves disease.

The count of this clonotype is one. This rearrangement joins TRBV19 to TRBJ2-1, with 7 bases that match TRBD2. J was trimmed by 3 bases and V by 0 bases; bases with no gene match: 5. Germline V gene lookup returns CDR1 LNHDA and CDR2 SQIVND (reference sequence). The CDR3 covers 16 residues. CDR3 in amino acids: CASSIDGGRVYNEQFF. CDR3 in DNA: TGTGCCAGTAGTATAGATGGCGGGAGAGTCTACAATGAGCAGTTCTTC.

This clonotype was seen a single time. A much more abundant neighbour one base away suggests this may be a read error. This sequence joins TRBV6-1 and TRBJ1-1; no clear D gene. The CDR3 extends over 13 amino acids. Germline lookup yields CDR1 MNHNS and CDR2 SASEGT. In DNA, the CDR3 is TGTGCCAGCGAGTGGACCCCTGGCACTGGAGCTTTCTTT. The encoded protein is CASEWTPGTGAFF.

In DNA, the CDR3 is TGCAGCGTTGTTTTTGAGGAAAGCTCCTACGAGCAGTACTTC. Protein product: CSVVFEESSYEQYF. The chain links TRBV29-1 to TRBJ2-7; D is unclear. V lost 4 bases and J lost 0, with 13 bases in between. The CDR3 totals 14 residues. Germline CDR1 and CDR2: SQVTM and ANQGSEA.

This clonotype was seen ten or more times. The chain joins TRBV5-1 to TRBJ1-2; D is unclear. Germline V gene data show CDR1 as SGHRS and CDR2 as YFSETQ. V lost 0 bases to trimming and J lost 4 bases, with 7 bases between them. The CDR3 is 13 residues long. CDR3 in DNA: TGCGCCAGCAGCTTGGAAGCGTTCTATGGCTACACCTTC. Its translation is CASSLEAFYGYTF.

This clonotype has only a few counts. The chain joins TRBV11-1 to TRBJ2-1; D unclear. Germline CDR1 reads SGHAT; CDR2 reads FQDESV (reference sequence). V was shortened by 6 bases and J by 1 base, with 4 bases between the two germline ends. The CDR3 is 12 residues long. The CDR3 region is CASSYSYNEQFF. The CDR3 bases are TGTGCCAGCAGTTATTCCTACAATGAGCAGTTCTTC.

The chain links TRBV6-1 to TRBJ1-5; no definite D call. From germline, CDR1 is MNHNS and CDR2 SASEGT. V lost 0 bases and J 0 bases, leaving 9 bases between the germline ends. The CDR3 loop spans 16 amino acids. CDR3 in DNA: TGTGCCAGCAGTGAAGCGGTGGACGGTAGCAATCAGCCCCAGCATTTT. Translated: CASSEAVDGSNQPQHF.

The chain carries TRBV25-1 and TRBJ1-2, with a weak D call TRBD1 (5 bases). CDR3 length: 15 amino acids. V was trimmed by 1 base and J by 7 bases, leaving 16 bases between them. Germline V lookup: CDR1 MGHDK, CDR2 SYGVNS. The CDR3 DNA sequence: TGTGCCAGCAGTGAATCTGGGACCGCCTTCCGTGGCTACACCTTC. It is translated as CASSESGTAFRGYTF.

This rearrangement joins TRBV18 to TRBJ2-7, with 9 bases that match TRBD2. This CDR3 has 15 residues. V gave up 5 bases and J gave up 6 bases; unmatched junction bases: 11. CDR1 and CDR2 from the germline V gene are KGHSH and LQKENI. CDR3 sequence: CASSKLSGLASEQYF. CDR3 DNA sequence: TGTGCCAGCTCAAAACTATCGGGACTAGCTAGCGAGCAGTACTTC.

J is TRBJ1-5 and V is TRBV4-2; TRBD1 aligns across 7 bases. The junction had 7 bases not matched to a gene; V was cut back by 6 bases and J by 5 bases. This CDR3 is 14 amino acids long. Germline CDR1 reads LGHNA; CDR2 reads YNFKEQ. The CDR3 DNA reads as TGTGCCAGCAGATCCACAGGGGTGGATCAGCCCCAGCATTTT. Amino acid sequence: CASRSTGVDQPQHF.

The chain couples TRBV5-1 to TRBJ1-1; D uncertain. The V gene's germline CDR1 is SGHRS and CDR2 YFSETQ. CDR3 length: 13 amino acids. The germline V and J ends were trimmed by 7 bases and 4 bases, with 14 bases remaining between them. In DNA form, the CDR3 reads TGCGCCAGCGGGGTAGGAGGCGGCACTGAAGCTTTCTTT. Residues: CASGVGGGTEAFF.

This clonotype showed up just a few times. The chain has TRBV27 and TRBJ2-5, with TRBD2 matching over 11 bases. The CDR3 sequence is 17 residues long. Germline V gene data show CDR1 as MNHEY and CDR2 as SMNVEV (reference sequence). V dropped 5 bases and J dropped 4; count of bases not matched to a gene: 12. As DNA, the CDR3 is TGTGCCAGCAGTCCTATTCTACTAGCGGGAGATGGAGAGACCCAGTACTTC. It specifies CASSPILLAGDGETQYF.

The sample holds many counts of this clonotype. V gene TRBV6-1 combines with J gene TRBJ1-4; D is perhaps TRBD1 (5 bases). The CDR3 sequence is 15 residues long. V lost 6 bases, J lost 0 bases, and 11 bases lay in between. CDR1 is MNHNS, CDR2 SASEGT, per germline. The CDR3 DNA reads TGTGCCAGCAGGATTGGGACGGCAACTAATGAAAAACTGTTTTTT. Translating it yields CASRIGTATNEKLFF.

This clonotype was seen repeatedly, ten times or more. CDR3 protein: CASSLGWTSGTEQYF. The CDR3 DNA sequence: TGTGCCAGCAGCTTAGGTTGGACTAGCGGGACCGAGCAGTACTTC. The chain recombines TRBV11-2 with TRBJ2-7; TRBD2 matches 12 bases. V lost 1 base, J lost 6 bases, and 4 bases stayed unmatched. The CDR3 extends over 15 amino acids. Per germline, CDR1 SGHAT and CDR2 FQNNGV.

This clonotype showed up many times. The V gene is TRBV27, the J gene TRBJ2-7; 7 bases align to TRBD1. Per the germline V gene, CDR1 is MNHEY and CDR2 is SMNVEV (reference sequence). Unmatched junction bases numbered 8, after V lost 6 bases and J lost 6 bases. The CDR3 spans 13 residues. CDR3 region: CASRPGGLAEQYF. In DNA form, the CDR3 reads TGTGCCAGCAGACCAGGGGGTTTGGCCGAGCAGTACTTC.

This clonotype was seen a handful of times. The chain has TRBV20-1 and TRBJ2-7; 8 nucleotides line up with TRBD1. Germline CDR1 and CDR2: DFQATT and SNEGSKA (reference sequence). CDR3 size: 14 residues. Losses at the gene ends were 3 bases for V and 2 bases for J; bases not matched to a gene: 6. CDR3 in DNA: TGCAGTGCTAGCGGACAGGGCCCTCCCTACGAGCAGTACTTC. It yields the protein CSASGQGPPYEQYF.

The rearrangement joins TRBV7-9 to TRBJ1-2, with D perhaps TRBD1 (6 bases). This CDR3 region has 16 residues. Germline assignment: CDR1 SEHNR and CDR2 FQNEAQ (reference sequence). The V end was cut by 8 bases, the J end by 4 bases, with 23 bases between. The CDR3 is CASGRGGGDTRYGYTF. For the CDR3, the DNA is TGTGCCAGCGGAAGGGGGGGCGGGGACACACGCTATGGCTACACCTTC.

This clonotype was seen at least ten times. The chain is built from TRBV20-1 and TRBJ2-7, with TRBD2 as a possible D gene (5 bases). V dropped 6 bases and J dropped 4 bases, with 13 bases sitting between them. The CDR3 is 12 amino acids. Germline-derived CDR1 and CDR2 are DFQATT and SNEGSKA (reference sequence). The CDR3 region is CSAPGTGYEQYF. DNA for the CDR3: TGCAGTGCCCCTGGTACGGGGTACGAGCAGTACTTC.

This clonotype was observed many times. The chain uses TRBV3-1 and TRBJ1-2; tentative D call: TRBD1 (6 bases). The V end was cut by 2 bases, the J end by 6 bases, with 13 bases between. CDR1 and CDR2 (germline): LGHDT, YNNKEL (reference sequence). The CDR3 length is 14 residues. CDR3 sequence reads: CASSQIRTADGYTF. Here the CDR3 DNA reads TGTGCCAGCAGCCAAATTAGGACAGCGGATGGCTACACCTTC.

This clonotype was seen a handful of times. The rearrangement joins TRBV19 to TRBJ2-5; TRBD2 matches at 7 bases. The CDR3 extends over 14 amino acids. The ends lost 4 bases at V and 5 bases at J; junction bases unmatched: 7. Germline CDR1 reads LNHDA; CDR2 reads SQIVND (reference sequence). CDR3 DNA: TGTGCCAGTAGTAGCGGGAGTTCTGGGGAGACCCAGTACTTC. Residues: CASSSGSSGETQYF.

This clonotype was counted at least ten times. The CDR3 sequence is CATSRDPGGSNQPQHF. As DNA, the CDR3 is TGTGCCACCAGCAGAGATCCGGGGGGCAGCAATCAGCCCCAGCATTTT. The chain carries TRBV15 and TRBJ1-5, with D maybe TRBD1 (6 bases). The ends were cut back, 0 bases at V and 1 base at J, with 10 bases in the middle. The CDR3 loop spans 16 amino acids. In germline, CDR1 is LNHNV, CDR2 YYDKDF (reference sequence).

Written as DNA, the CDR3 is TGTGCCAGCAGTTTTAGGGACCACTACGAGCAGTACTTC. Translated, it gives CASSFRDHYEQYF. This sequence joins TRBV12-3 or TRBV12-4 and TRBJ2-7, with D possibly being TRBD1 or TRBD2 (5 bases each). This CDR3 contains 13 residues. V was trimmed by 3 bases and J by 3 bases, leaving 9 bases between them.

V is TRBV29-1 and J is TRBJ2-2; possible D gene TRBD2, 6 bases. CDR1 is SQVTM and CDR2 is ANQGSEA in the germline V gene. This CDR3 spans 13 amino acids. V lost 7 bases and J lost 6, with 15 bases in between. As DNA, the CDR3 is TGCAGCGCTGGCAGCTGGGGGGCCGGGGAGCTGTTTTTT. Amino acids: CSAGSWGAGELFF.

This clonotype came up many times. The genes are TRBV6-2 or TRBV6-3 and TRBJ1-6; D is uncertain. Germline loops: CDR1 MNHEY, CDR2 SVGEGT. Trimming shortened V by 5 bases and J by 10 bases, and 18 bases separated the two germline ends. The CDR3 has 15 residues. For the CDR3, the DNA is TGTGCCAGCAGTGGCCAAGACCGACTTAGGTCACCCCTCCACTTT. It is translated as CASSGQDRLRSPLHF.

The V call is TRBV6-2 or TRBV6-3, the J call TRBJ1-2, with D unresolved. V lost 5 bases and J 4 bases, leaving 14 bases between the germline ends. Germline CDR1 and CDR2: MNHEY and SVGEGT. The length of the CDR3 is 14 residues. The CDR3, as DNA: TGTGCCAGCAGTCCCCTCGCCACTGGCTATGGCTACACCTTC. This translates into CASSPLATGYGYTF.

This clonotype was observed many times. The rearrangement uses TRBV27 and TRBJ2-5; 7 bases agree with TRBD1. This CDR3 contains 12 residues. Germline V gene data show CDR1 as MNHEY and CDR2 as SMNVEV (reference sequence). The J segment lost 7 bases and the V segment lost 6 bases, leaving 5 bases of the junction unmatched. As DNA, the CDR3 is TGTGCCAGCAGCACCACAGGGGTGACCCAGTACTTC. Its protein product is CASSTTGVTQYF.

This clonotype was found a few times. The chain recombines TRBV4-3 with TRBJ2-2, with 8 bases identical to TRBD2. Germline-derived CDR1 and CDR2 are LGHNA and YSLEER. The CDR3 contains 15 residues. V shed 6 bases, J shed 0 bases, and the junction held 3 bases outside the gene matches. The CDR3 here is CASRTTSANTGELFF. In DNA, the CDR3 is TGCGCCAGCAGGACGACTAGCGCGAACACCGGGGAGCTGTTTTTT.

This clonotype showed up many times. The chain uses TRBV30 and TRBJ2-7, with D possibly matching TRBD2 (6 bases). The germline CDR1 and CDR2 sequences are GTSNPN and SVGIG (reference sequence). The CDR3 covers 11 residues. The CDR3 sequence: CAWEDSYEQYF. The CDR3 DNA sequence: TGTGCTTGGGAGGACTCCTACGAGCAGTACTTC.

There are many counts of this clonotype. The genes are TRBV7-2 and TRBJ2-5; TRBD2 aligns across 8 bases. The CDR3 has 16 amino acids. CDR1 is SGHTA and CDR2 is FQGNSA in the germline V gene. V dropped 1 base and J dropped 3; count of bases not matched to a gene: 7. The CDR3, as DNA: TGTGCCAGCAGCTTAGGGACTCGGGGGGGAGAAGAGACCCAGTACTTC. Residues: CASSLGTRGGEETQYF.

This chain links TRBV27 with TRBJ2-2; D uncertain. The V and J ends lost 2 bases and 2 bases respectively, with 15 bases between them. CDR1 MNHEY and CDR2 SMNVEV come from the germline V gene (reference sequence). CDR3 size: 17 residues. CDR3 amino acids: CASSLKIGPTNTGELFF. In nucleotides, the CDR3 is TGTGCCAGCAGTTTAAAAATCGGCCCTACAAACACCGGGGAGCTGTTTTTT.

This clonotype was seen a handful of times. The DNA for the CDR3 is TGTGCCAGTACTAGCCCCTCCTACAATGAGCAGTTCTTC. Translating gives CASTSPSYNEQFF. The gene calls are TRBV6-1 and TRBJ2-1, with D possibly matching TRBD2 (6 bases). V dropped 9 bases and J dropped 0 bases, with 9 bases sitting between them. The germline V gene has CDR1 MNHNS and CDR2 SASEGT. CDR3 length equals 13 residues.

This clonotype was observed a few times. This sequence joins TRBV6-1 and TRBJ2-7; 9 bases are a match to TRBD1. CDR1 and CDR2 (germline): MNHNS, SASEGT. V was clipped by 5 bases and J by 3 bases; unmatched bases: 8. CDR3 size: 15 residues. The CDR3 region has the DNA TGTGCCAGCAGTCCCTCCGGGACAGGGATCTACGAGCAGTACTTC. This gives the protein CASSPSGTGIYEQYF.